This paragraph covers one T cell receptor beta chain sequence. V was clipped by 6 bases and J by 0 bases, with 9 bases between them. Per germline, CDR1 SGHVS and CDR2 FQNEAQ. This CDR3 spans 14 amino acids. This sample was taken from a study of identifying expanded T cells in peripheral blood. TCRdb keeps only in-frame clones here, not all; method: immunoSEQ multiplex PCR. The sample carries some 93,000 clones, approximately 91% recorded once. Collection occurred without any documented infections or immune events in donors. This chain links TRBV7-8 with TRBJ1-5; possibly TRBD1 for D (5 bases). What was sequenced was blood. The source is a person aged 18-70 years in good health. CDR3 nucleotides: TGTGCCAGCAGTACAGACAGTAGCAATCAGCCCCAGCATTTT. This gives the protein CASSTDSSNQPQHF.